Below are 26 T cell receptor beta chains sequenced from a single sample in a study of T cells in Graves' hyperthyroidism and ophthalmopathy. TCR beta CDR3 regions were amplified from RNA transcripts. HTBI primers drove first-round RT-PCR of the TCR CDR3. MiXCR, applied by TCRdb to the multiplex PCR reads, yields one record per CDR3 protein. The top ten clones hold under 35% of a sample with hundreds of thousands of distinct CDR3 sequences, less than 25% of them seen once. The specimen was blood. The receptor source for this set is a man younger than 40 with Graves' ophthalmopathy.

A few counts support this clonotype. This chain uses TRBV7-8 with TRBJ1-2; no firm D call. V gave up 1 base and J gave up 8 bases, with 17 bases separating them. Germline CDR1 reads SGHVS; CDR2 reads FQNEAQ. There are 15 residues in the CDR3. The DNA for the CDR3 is TGTGCCAGCAGCTTAGGCAGACTCGCCCTGGGCGGCTACACCTTC. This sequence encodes CASSLGRLALGGYTF.

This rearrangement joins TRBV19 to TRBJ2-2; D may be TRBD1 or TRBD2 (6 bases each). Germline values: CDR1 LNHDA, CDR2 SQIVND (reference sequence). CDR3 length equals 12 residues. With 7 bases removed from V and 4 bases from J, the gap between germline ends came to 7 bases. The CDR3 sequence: CASTGATGELFF. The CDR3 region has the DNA TGTGCCAGTACGGGGGCCACCGGGGAGCTGTTTTTT.

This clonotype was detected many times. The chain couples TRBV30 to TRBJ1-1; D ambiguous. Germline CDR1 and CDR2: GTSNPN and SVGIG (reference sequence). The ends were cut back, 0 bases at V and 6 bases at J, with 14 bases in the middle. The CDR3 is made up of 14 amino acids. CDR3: CAWSVLGTAAEAFF. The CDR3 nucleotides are TGTGCCTGGAGTGTACTAGGCACGGCGGCTGAAGCTTTCTTT.

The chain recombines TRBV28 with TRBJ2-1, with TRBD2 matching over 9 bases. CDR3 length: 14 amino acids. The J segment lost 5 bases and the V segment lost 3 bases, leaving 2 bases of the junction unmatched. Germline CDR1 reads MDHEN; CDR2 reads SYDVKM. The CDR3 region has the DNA TGTGCCAGCAGTTTCGCTAGCGGGAACAATGAGCAGTTCTTC. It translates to CASSFASGNNEQFF.

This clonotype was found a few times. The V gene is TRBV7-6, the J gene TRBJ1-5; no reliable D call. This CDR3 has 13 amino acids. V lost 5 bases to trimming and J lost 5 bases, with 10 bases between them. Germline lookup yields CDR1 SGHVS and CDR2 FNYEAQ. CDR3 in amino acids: CASSRSRDQPQHF. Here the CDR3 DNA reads TGTGCCAGCAGCCGTAGTCGGGATCAGCCCCAGCATTTT. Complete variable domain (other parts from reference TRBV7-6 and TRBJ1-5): GAGVSQSPRYKVTKRGQDVALRCDPISGHVSLYWYRQALGQGPEFLTYFNYEAQQDKSGLPNDRFSAERPEGSISTLTIQRTEQRDSAMYRCASSRSRDQPQHFGDGTRLSIL.

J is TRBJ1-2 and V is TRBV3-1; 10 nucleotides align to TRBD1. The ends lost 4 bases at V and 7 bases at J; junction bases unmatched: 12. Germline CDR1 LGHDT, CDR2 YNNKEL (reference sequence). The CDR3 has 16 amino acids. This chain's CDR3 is CASSPRQGADFRGYTF. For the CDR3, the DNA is TGTGCCAGCAGCCCGAGACAGGGGGCAGATTTTCGTGGCTACACCTTC.

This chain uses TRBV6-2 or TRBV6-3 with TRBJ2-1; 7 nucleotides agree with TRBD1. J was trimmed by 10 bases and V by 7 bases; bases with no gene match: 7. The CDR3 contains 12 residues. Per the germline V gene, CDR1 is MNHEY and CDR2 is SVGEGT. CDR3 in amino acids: CASTRTGGEQFF. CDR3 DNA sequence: TGTGCCAGCACCAGGACAGGCGGCGAGCAGTTCTTC.

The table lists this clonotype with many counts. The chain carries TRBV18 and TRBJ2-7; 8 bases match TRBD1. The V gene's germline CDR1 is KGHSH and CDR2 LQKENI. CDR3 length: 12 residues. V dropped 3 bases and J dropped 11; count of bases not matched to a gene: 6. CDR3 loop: CASSPTDRGEYF. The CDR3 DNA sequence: TGTGCCAGCTCACCGACCGACAGGGGAGAGTACTTC.

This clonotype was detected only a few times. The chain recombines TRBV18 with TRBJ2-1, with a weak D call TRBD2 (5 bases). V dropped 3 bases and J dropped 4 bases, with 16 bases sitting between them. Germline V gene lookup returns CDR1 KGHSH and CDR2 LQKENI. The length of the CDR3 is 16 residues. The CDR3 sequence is CASSPSAGGPYNEQFF. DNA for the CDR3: TGTGCCAGCTCACCGTCCGCAGGAGGACCGTACAATGAGCAGTTCTTC.

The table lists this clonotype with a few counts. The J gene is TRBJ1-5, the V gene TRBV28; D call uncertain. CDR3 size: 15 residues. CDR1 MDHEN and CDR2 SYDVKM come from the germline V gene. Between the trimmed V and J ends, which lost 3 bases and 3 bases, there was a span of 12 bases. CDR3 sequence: CASSFIRRYNQPQHF. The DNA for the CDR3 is TGTGCCAGCAGTTTTATTCGCAGATACAATCAGCCCCAGCATTTT.

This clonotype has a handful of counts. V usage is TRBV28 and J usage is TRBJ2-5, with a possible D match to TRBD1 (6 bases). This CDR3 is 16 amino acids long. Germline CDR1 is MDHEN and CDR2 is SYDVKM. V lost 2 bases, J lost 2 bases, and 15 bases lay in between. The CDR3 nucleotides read TGTGCCAGCAGTTTACGACCACGGACAGAACAAGAGACCCAGTACTTC. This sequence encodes CASSLRPRTEQETQYF. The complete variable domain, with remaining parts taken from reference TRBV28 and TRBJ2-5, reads DVKVTQSSRYLVKRTGEKVFLECVQDMDHENMFWYRQDPGLGLRLIYFSYDVKMKEKGDIPEGYSVSREKKERFSLILESASTNQTSMYLCASSLRPRTEQETQYFGPGTRLLVL.

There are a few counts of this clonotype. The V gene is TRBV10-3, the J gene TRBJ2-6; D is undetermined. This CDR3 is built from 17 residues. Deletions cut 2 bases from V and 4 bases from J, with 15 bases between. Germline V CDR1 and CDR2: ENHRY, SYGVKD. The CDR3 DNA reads TGTGCCATCAGTGAGACCGAAGGGCTGAAGGGGGCCAACGTCCTGACTTTC. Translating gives CAISETEGLKGANVLTF.

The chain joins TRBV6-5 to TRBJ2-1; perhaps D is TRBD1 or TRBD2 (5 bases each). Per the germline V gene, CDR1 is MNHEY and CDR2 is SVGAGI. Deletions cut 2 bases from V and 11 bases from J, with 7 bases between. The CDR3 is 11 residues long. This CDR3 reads CASSYTGQQFF. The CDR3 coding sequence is TGTGCCAGCAGTTACACGGGACAGCAGTTCTTC.

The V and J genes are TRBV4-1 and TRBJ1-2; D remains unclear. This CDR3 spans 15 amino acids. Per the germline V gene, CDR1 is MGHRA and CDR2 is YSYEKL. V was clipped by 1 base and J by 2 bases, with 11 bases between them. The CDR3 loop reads CASSQVSLKNYGYTF. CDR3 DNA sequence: TGCGCCAGCAGCCAAGTTTCATTAAAGAACTATGGCTACACCTTC.

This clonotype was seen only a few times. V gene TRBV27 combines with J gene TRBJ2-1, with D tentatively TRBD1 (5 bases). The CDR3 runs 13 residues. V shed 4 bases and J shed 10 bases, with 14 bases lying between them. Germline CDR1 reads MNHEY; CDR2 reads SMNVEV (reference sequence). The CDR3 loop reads CASSYTRVGEQFF. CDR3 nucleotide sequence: TGTGCCAGCAGTTACACCAGGGTCGGCGAGCAGTTCTTC.

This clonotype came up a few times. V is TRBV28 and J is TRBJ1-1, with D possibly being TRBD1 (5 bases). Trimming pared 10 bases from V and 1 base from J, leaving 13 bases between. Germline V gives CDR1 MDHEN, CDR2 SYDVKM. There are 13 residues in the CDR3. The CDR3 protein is CATQVGGNTEAFF. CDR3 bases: TGTGCCACCCAGGTGGGGGGGAACACTGAAGCTTTCTTT.

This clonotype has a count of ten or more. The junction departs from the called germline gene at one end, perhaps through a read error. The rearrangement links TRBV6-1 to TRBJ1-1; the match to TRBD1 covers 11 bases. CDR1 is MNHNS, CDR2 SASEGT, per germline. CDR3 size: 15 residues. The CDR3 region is CASSEGTGGRAEAFF. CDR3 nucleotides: TGTGCCAGCAGCGAAGGGACAGGGGGACGCGCAGAAGCTTTCTTT.

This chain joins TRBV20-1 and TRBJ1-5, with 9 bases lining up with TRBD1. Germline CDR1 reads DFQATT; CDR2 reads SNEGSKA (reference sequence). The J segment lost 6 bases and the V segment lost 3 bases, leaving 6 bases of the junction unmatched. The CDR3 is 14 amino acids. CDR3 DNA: TGCAGTGCTAGCGTGGGACAGGGCGTTCAGCCCCAGCATTTT. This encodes CSASVGQGVQPQHF.

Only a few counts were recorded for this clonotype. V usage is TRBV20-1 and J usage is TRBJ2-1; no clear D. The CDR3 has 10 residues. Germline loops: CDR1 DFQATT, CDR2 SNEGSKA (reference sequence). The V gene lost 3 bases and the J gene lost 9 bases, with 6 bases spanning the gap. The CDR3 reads CSASIGEQFF. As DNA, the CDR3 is TGCAGTGCTAGTATTGGTGAGCAGTTCTTC.

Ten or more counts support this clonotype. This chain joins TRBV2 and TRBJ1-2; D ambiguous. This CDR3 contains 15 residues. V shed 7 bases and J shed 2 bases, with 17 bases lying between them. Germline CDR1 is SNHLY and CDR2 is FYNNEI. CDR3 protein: CASTPRRTDNYGYTF. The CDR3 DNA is TGTGCCAGCACCCCGAGGCGGACGGACAACTATGGCTACACCTTC.

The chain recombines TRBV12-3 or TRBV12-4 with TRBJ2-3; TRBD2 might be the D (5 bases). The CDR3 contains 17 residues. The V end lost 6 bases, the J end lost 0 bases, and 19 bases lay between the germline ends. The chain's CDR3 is CASRGSSGPGSTDTQYF. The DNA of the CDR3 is TGTGCCAGCAGGGGGTCGAGCGGACCCGGGAGCACAGATACGCAGTATTTT.

The CDR3 coding sequence is TGTGCCAGCAGTGCACTAGGTCCGAATCAGCCCCAGCATTTT. Residues: CASSALGPNQPQHF. V and J are TRBV2 and TRBJ1-5; D remains unclear. Between the trimmed V and J ends, which lost 4 bases and 4 bases, there was a span of 11 bases. There are 14 residues in the CDR3. Germline V lookup: CDR1 SNHLY, CDR2 FYNNEI.

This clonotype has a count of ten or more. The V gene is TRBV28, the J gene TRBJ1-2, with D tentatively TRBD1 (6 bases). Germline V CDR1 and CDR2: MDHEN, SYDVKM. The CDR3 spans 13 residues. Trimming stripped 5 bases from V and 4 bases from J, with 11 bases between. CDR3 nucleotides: TGTGCCAGCAGTCCTAGACAGGTCTATGGCTACACCTTC. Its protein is CASSPRQVYGYTF.

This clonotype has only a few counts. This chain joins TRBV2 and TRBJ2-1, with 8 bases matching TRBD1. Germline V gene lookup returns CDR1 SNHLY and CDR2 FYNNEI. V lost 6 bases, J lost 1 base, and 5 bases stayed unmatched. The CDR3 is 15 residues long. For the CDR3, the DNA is TGTGCCAGCAGGAAGACAGGGGCATCCTACAATGAGCAGTTCTTC. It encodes CASRKTGASYNEQFF.

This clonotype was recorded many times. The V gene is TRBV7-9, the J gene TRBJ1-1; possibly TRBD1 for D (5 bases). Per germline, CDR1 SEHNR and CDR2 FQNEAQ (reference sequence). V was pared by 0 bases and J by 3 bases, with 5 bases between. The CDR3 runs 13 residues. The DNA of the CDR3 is TGTGCCAGCAGCTTAGCGGGGGACACTGAAGCTTTCTTT. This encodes CASSLAGDTEAFF.

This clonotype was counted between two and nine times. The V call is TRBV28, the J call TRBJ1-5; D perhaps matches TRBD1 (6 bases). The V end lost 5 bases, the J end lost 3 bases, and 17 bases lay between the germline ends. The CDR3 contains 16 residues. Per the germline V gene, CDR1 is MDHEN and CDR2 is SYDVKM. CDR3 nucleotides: TGTGCCAGCAGTGAGAGTACGGACAGCTACAATCAGCCCCAGCATTTT. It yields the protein CASSESTDSYNQPQHF.